This T cell receptor (beta chain) came from a study of T cells in Graves' hyperthyroidism and ophthalmopathy. RNA transcripts served as the template for amplifying TCR beta CDR3 regions. First-round RT-PCR with HTBI primers amplified the TCR CDR3 region. TCRdb reprocessed the multiplex PCR reads via MiXCR and lists one record per CDR3 protein. The sample consists of fewer than 900,000 distinct CDR3 sequences, about 15% of them appearing once. CDR3 length: 13 amino acids. The germline gives CDR1 LGHDT, CDR2 YNNKEL (reference sequence). The table lists this clonotype with many counts. The junction departs from germline at one end; a sequencing error may be responsible.

Sequencing was carried out using blood. The chain recombines TRBV3-1 with TRBJ1-1; D is unclear. This TCR was recovered from a man aged 18 to 35 with Graves' hyperthyroidism. The CDR3 region is CASSYAPNPEAFF. The CDR3 nucleotides are TGTGCCAGCAGCTATGCCCCGAACCCTGAAGCTTTCTTT. The full variable domain, completed using reference TRBV3-1 and TRBJ1-1, is DTAVSQTPKYLVTQMGNDKSIKCEQNLGHDTMYWYKQDSKKFLKIMFSYNNKELIINETVPNRFSPKSPDKAHLNLHINSLELGDSAVYFCASSYAPNPEAFFGQGTRLTVV.